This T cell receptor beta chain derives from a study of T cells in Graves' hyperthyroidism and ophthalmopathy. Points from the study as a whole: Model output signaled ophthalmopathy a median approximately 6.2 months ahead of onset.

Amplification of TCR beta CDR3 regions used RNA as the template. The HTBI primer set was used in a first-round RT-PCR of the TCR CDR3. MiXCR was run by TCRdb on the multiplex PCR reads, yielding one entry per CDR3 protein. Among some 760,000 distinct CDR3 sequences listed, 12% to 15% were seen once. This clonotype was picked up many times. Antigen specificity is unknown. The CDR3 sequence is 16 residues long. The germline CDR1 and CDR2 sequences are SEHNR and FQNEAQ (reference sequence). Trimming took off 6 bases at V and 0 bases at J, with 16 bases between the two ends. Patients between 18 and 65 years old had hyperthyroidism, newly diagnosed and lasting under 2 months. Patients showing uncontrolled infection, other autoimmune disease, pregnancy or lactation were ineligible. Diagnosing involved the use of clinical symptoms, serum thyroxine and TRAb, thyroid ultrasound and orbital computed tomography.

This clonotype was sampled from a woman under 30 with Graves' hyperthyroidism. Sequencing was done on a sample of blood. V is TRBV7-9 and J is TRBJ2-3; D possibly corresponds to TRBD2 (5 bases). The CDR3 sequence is CASRFAHSGSTDTQYF. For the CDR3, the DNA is TGTGCCAGCAGATTCGCCCATTCGGGGAGCACAGATACGCAGTATTTT.